The clone carrying this T cell receptor beta chain appeared many times. Germline lookup yields CDR1 MNHEY and CDR2 SMNVEV (reference sequence). V dropped 8 bases and J dropped 7; count of bases not matched to a gene: 15. The CDR3 loop spans 15 amino acids. Regions amplified from RNA transcripts were the TCR beta CDR3 regions. An initial round of RT-PCR targeting the TCR CDR3 relied on the HTBI primer set. TCRdb fed the multiplex PCR reads into MiXCR, producing one record per CDR3 protein. The sample lists about 480,000 distinct CDR3 sequences; around 14% were seen once. The sample originates from a study of T cells in Graves' hyperthyroidism and ophthalmopathy.

This TCR came from a young woman with Graves' hyperthyroidism. Sequencing used blood. The rearrangement uses TRBV27 and TRBJ2-7, with 9 bases identical to TRBD1. CDR3 sequence reads: CASGREQGARREQYF. The CDR3 DNA sequence: TGTGCCAGCGGACGAGAACAGGGGGCGCGCAGAGAGCAGTACTTC.